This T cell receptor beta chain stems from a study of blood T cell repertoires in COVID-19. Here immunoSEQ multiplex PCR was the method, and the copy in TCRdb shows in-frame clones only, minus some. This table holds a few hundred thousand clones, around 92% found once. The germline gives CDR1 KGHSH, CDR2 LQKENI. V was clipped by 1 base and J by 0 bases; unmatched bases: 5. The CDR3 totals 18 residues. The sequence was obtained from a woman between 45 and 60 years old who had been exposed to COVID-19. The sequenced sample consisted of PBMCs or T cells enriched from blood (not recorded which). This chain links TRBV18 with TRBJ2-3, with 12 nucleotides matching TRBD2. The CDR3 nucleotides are TGTGCCAGCTCACCACTCGGACTAGCGGGGCCTAGCACAGATACGCAGTATTTT. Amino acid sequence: CASSPLGLAGPSTDTQYF.